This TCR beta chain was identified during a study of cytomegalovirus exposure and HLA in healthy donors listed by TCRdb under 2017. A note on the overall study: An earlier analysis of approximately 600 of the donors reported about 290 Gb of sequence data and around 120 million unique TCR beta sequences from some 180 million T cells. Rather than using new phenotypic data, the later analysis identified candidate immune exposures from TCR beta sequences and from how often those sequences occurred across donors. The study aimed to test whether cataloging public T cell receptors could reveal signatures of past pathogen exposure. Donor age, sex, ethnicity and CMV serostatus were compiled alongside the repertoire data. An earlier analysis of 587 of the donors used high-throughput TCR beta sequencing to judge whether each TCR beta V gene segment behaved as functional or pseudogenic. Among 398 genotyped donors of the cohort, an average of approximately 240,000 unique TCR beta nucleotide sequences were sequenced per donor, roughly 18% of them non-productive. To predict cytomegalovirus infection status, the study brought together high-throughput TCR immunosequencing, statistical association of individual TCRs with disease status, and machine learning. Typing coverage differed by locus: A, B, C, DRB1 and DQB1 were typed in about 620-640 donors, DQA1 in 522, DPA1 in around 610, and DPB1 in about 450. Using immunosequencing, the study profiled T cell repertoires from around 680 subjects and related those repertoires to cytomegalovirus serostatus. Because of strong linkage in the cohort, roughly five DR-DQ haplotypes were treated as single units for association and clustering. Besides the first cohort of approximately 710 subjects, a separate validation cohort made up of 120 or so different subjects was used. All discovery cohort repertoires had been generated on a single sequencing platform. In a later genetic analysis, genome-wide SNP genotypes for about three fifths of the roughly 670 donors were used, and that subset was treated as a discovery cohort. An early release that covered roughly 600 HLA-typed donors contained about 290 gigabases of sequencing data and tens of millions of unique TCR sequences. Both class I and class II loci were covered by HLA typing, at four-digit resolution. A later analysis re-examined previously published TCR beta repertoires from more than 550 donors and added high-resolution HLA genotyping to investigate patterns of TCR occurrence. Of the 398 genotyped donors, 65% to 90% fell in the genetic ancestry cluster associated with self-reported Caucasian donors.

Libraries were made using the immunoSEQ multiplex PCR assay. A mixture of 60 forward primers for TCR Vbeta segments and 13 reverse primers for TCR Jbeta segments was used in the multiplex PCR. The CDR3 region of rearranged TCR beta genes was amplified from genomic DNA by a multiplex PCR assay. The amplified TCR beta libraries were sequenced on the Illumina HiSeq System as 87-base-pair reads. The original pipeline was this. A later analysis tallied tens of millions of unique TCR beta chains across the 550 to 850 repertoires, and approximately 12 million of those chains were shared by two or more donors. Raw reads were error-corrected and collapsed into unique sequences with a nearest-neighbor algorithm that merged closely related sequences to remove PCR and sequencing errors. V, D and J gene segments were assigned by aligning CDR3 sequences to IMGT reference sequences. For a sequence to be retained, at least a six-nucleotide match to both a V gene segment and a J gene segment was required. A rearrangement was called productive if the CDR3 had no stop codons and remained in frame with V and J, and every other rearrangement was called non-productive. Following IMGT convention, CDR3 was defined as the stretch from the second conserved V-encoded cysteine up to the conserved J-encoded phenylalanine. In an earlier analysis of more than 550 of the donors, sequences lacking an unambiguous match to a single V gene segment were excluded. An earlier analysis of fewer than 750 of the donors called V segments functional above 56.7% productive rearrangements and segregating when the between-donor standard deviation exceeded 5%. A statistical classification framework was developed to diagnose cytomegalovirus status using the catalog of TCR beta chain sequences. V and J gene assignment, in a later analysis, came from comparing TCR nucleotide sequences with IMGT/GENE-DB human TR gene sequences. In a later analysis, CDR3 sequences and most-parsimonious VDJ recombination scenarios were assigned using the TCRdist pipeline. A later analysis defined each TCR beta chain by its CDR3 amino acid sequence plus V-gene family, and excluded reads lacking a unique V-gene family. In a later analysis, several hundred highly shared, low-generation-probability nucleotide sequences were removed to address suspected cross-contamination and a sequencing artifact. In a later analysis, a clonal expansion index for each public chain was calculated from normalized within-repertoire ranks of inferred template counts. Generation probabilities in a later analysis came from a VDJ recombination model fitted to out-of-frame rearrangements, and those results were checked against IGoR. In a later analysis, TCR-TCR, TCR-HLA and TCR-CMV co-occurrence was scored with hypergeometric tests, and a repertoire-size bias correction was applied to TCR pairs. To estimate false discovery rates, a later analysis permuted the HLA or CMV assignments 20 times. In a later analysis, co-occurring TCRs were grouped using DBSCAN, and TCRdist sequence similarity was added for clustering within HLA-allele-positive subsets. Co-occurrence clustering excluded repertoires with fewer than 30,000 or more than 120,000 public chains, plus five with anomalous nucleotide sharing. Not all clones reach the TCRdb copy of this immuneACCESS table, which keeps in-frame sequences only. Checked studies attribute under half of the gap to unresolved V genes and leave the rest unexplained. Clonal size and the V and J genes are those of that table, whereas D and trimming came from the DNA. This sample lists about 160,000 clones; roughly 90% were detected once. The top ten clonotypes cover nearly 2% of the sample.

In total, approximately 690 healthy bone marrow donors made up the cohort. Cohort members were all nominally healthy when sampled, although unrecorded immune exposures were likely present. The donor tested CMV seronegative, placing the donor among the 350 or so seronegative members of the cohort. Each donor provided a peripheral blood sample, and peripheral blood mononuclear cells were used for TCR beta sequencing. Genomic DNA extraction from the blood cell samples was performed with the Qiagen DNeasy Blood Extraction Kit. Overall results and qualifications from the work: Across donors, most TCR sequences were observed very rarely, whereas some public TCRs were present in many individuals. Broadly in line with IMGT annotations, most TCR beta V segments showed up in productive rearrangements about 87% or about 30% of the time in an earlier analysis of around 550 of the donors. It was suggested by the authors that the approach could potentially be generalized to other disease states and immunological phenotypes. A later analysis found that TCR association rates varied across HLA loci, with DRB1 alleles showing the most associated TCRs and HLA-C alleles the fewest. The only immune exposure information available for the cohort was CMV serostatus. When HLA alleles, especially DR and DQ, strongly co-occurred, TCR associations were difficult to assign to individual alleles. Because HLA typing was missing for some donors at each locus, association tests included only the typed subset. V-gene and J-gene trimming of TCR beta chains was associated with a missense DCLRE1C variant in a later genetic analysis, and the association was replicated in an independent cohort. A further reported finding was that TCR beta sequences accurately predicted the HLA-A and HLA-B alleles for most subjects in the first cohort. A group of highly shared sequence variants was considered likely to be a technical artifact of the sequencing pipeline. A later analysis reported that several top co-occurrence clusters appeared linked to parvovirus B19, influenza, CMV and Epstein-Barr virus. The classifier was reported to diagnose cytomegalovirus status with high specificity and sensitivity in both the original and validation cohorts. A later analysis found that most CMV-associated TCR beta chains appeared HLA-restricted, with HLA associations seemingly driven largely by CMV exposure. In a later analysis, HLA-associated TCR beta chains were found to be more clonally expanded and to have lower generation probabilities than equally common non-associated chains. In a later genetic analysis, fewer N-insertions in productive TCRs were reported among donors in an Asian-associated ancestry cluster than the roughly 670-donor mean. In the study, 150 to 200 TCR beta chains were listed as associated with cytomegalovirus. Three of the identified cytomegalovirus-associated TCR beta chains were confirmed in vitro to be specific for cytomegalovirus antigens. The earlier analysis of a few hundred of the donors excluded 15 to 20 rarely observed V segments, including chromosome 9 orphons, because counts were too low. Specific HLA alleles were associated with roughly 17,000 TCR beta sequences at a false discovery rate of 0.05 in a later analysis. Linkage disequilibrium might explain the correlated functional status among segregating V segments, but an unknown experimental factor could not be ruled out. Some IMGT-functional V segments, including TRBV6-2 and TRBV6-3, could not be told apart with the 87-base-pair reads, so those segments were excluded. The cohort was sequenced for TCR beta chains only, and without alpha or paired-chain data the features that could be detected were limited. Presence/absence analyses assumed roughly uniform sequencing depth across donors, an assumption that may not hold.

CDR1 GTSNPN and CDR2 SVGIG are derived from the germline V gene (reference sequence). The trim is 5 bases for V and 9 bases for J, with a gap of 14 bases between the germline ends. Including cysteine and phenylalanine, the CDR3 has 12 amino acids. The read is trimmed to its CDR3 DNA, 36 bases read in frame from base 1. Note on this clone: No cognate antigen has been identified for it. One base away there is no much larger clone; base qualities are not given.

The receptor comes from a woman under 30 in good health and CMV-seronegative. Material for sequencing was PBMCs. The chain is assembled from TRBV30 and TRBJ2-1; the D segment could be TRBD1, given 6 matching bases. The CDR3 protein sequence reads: CAWLQGGGEQFF. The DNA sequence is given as TGTGCCTGGCTACAGGGTGGCGGTGAGCAGTTCTTC. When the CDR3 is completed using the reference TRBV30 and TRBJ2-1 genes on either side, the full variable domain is SQTIHQWPATLVQPVGSPLSLECTVEGTSNPNLYWYRQAAGRGLQLLFYSVGIGQISSEVPQNLSASRPQDRQFILSSKKLLLSDSGFYLCAWLQGGGEQFFGPGTRLTVL.